This paragraph reports one T cell receptor (beta chain). While infection was still active, Seattle patients were enrolled and then followed longitudinally. This entry belongs to a study of blood T cell repertoires in COVID-19. Study summary: Acute and convalescent COVID-19 specimens originated in the United States, Italy and Spain. Sources were T cells, B-cell-depleted T cells, or PBMCs; the material itself was cDNA or gDNA.

Authors' data handling: Counts of nucleated cells, estimated from reference gene primer amplification, were obtained. Using immunoSEQ multiplex PCR, the repertoire was profiled, and TCRdb retains in-frame clones only, with some absent. V and J calls plus clone size are reproduced from that table; the DNA served to infer D and trimming. Altogether about 160,000 clones are present, approximately 79% being singletons, with the ten largest covering around 7%. The source is a woman in her thirties or forties with COVID-19, enrolled during active disease. The sequenced sample was peripheral blood.

The CDR3 is CASRGEGDNQPQHF. DNA for the CDR3: TGTGCCAGCCGGGGGGAAGGGGACAATCAGCCCCAGCATTTT. The chain uses TRBV6-6 and TRBJ1-5; D perhaps matches TRBD1 (5 bases). V was trimmed by 8 bases and J by 3 bases, leaving 14 bases between them. In germline, CDR1 is MNHNY, CDR2 SVGAGI (reference sequence). The CDR3 is 14 amino acids.